The 2 T cell receptor beta chains in this list originate from one sample, sequenced in a study of regulatory T cells in long-lasting Graves disease. Time point meaning: newly diagnosed GD, antithyroid drugs for less than 3 months. PBMCs were the source of the RNA used for TCR sequencing. Building of the TCR beta libraries involved iRepertoire HTBI primers and Arm-PCR of CDR3 regions. A single record per CDR3 protein comes from TCRdb applying MiXCR to the multiplex PCR reads. This table has roughly 520,000 distinct CDR3 sequences, about 11% appearing once. The sample was also reused in another study, on T cells in Graves' hyperthyroidism and ophthalmopathy.

The sequences come from peripheral blood mononuclear cells (PBMCs), collected at new diagnosis, from a patient treated with antithyroid drugs. These receptors all stem from a young woman with Graves disease.

This clonotype was detected many times. The genes are TRBV28 and TRBJ2-7, with 11 positions matching TRBD1. CDR3 length: 14 residues. The trim removed 3 bases at V and 5 bases at J, leaving 3 bases unmatched. Germline V CDR1 and CDR2: MDHEN, SYDVKM. The CDR3 sequence: CASSFPDRGHEQYF. CDR3 nucleotide sequence: TGTGCCAGCAGTTTCCCGGACAGGGGGCACGAGCAGTACTTC.

At least ten counts were recorded for this clonotype. The V call is TRBV20-1, the J call TRBJ2-3; TRBD2 matches 8 bases. The CDR3 runs 14 residues. Germline V gene sequence: CDR1 DFQATT, CDR2 SNEGSKA (reference sequence). The ends lost 5 bases at V and 2 bases at J; junction bases unmatched: 6. CDR3 sequence reads: CSALLAVYTDTQYF. DNA of the CDR3: TGCAGTGCTCTACTAGCGGTTTACACAGATACGCAGTATTTT.